Shown below are 4 T cell receptor beta chains from a single sample sequenced in a study of blood T cell repertoires in COVID-19. Method: immunoSEQ multiplex PCR; TCRdb's copy keeps in-frame clones and lacks some. The table has a few hundred thousand clones, approximately 80% seen once. The specimen was PBMCs or T cells enriched from blood (not recorded which). The receptors originated from a man aged 35 to 55 who had recovered from COVID-19.

This sequence joins TRBV6-5 and TRBJ1-5, with a weak D call TRBD1 (6 bases). CDR3 length: 15 residues. V lost 8 bases and J lost 0, with 14 bases in between. In germline, CDR1 is MNHEY, CDR2 SVGAGI. CDR3 loop: CASGSGAISNQPQHF. The CDR3 DNA sequence: TGTGCCAGCGGCTCAGGGGCCATTAGCAATCAGCCCCAGCATTTT.

This clone came up a few times. V usage is TRBV27 and J usage is TRBJ2-5; D is unresolved. Trimming removed 8 bases at V and 1 base at J, with 11 bases between. This CDR3 has 13 amino acids. Germline V gene sequence: CDR1 MNHEY, CDR2 SMNVEV (reference sequence). This chain's CDR3 is CASRKTLQETQYF. In DNA form, the CDR3 reads TGTGCCAGCCGTAAGACACTCCAAGAGACCCAGTACTTC.

This clone has a single count. The rearrangement links TRBV28 to TRBJ2-7, with D possibly being TRBD1 (6 bases). V was trimmed by 6 bases and J by 3 bases, leaving 18 bases between them. Germline lookup yields CDR1 MDHEN and CDR2 SYDVKM. The CDR3 is 15 amino acids. The CDR3, as DNA: TGTGCCAGCAGCCTTGACAGGTTGAGGAGCTACGAGCAGTACTTC. Translating gives CASSLDRLRSYEQYF. Using reference TRBV28 and TRBJ2-7 for the parts outside the CDR3, the full variable domain is DVKVTQSSRYLVKRTGEKVFLECVQDMDHENMFWYRQDPGLGLRLIYFSYDVKMKEKGDIPEGYSVSREKKERFSLILESASTNQTSMYLCASSLDRLRSYEQYFGPGTRLTVT.

This chain connects TRBV5-4 to TRBJ2-1; 10 nucleotides agree with TRBD2. V lost 4 bases to trimming and J lost 4 bases; unmatched junction nucleotides: 8. Germline CDR1 and CDR2: SGHNT and YYREEE (reference sequence). This CDR3 is built from 16 residues. The DNA for the CDR3 is TGTGCCAGCAGCCCCAGACTAGCGGGTATATACAATGAGCAGTTCTTC. Protein product: CASSPRLAGIYNEQFF. Drawing the rest from reference TRBV5-4 and TRBJ2-1, the complete variable domain is ETGVTQSPTHLIKTRGQQVTLRCSSQSGHNTVSWYQQALGQGPQFIFQYYREEENGRGNFPPRFSGLQFPNYSSELNVNALELDDSALYLCASSPRLAGIYNEQFFGPGTRLTVL.